The clone carrying this T cell receptor (beta chain) was seen a few times. Its antigen is unidentified. These data come from a study of regulatory T cells in long-lasting Graves disease. Through Arm-PCR of CDR3 regions and iRepertoire HTBI primers, TCR beta libraries were built. One entry per CDR3 protein, called by TCRdb with MiXCR from the multiplex PCR reads. The data hold 300,000 to 400,000 distinct CDR3 sequences, with over 15% observed a single time. Germline CDR1 and CDR2: LNHDA and SQIVND (reference sequence). V was clipped by 5 bases and J by 6 bases, with 17 bases between them. The CDR3 length is 15 residues. Study-level points and caveats: Persistent disease showed a preference for TRBV28, TRBJ1-2 and TRBJ2-5.

Time point denoted: newly diagnosed GD, antithyroid drugs for less than 3 months. The TCR library used RNA extracted from PBMCs. Tubes containing EDTA received approximately 9 milliliters of drawn peripheral blood. The same specimen was also included in a second study, on T cells in Graves' hyperthyroidism and ophthalmopathy. In that study: Hyperthyroidism, newly diagnosed and lasting under 2 months, affected patients aged 18 to 65. Investigators excluded patients with uncontrolled infection, other autoimmune disease, pregnancy or lactation.

The TCR was taken from a man aged 35-49 years with Graves disease. The sample in question was peripheral blood mononuclear cells (PBMCs), obtained at new diagnosis, from a patient treated with antithyroid drugs. The rearrangement joins TRBV19 to TRBJ2-1; TRBD1 might be the D (5 bases). DNA for the CDR3: TGTGCCAGTAGTCTCCGGACATTCAGACCCAATGAGCAGTTCTTC. The encoded protein is CASSLRTFRPNEQFF.